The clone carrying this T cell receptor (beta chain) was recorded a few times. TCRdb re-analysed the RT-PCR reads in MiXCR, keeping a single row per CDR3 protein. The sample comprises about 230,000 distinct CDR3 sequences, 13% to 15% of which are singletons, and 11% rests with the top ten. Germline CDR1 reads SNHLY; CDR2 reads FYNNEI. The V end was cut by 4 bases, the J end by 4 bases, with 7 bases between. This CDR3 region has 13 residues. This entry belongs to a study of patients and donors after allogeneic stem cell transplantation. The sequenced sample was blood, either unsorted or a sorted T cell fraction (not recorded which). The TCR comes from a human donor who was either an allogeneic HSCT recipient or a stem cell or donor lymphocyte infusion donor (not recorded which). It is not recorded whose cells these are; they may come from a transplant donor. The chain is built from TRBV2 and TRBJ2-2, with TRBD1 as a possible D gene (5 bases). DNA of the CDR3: TGTGCCAGCAGTGGACAGTCCACCGGGGAGCTGTTTTTT. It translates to CASSGQSTGELFF.